This TCR beta chain was recovered during a study of shared clonotypes between healthy human individuals. Study-wide findings and caveats: Shared clonotypes across all four donors exceeded non-shared ones in generation probability. Sharing of clonotypes among donors was expected to vary with sequencing depth. Only blood was sampled; tissue repertoires likely differ.

This clone was detected a few times. Its specificity is not known. Each of the donors was a healthy adult who was HIV-negative and had not had a recent acute infection or vaccination. Clones were sequenced by immunoSEQ multiplex PCR, and TCRdb holds only the in-frame ones, with some missing. The sample lists fewer than 200,000 clones; about 68% were seen once. Sequenced sample: memory CD4+ T cells sorted from blood. Stated subset: CD45RA-negative fraction. The receptor was derived from a man aged 25-40 years in good health.

CDR3 residues: CASSDYSSYNEQFF. CDR3 DNA: TGTGCCAGCAGTGACTATAGCTCCTACAATGAGCAGTTCTTC. The chain has TRBV2 and TRBJ2-1; D remains ambiguous. CDR3 length: 14 amino acids. The germline gives CDR1 SNHLY, CDR2 FYNNEI. V was cut by 3 bases and J by 0 bases, with 6 bases left in between.